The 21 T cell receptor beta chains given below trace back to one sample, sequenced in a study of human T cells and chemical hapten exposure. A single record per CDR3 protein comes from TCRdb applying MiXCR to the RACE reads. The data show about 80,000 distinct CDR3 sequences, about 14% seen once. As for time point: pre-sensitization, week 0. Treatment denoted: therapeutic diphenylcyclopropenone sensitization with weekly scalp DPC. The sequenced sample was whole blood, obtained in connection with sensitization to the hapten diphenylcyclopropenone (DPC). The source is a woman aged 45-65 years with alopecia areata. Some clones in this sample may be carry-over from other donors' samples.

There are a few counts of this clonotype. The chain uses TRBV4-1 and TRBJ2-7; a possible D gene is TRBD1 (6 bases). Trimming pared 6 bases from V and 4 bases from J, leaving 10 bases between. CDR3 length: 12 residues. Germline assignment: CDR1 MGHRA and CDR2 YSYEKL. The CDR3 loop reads CASSRTGYEQYF. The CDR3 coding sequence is TGCGCCAGCAGTCGCACAGGGTACGAGCAGTACTTC.

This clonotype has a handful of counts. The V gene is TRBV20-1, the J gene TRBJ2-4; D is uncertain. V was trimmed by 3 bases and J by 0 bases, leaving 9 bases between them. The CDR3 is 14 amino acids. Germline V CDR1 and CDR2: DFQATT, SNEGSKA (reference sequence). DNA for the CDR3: TGCAGTGCTAGCGATCGAATAGCCAAAAACATTCAGTACTTC. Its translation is CSASDRIAKNIQYF.

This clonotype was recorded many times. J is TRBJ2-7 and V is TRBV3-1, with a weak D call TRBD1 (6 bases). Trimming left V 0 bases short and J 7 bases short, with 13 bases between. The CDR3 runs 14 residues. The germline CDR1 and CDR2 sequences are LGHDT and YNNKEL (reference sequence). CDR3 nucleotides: TGTGCCAGCAGCCAAGATGAAAGGGGGTTGGAGCAGTACTTC. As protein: CASSQDERGLEQYF.

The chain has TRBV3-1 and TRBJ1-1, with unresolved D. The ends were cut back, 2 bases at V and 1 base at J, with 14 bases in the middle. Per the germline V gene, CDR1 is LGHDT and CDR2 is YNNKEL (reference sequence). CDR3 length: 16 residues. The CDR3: CASSQWPSRPNTEAFF. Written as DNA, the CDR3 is TGTGCCAGCAGCCAATGGCCCTCAAGGCCGAACACTGAAGCTTTCTTT.

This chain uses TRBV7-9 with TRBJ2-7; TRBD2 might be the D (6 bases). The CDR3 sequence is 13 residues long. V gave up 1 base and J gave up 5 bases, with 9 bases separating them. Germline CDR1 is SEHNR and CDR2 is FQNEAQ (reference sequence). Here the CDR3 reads CASSLGGVHEQYF. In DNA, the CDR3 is TGTGCCAGCAGCTTAGGGGGGGTCCACGAGCAGTACTTC.

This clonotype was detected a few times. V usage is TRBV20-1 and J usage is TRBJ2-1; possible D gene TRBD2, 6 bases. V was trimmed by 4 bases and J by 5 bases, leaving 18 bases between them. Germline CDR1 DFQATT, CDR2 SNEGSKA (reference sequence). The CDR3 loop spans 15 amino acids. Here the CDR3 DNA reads TGCAGTGCTATACCTCCGGGACTGCTGAACAATGAGCAGTTCTTC. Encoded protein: CSAIPPGLLNNEQFF.

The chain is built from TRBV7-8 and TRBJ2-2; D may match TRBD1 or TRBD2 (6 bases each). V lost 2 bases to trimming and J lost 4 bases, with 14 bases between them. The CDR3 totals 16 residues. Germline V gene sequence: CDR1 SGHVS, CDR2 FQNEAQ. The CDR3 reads CASSLRGQLGTGELFF. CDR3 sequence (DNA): TGTGCCAGCAGCTTACGGGGGCAATTAGGCACCGGGGAGCTGTTTTTT. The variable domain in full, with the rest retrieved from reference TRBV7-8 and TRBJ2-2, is GAGVSQSPRYKVAKRGQDVALRCDPISGHVSLFWYQQALGQGPEFLTYFQNEAQLDKSGLPSDRFFAERPEGSVSTLKIQRTQQEDSAVYLCASSLRGQLGTGELFFGEGSRLTVL.

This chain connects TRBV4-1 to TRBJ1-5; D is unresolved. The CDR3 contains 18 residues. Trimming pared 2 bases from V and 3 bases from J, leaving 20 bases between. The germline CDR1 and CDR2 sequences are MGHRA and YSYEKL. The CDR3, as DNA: TGCGCCAGCAGCCAATATTTGGACCTGGATCGTCCCAATCAGCCCCAGCATTTT. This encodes CASSQYLDLDRPNQPQHF.

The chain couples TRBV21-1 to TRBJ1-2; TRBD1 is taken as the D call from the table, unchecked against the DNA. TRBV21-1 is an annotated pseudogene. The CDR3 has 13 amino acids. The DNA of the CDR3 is TGTGCCAGCAGCAAACAGGGGGCTGGTGGCTACACCTTC. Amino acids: CASSKQGAGGYTF.

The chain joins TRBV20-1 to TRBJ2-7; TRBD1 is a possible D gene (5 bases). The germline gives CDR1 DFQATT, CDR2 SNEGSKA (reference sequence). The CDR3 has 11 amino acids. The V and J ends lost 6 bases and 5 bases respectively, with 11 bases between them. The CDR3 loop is CSATLGDEQYF. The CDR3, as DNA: TGCAGTGCCACGTTAGGGGACGAGCAGTACTTC.

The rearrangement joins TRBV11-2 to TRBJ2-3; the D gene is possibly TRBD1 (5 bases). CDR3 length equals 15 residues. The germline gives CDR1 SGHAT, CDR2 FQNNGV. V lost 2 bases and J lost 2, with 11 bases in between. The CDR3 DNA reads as TGTGCCAGCAGCTTATGGTGGGGCACCACAGATACGCAGTATTTT. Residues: CASSLWWGTTDTQYF.

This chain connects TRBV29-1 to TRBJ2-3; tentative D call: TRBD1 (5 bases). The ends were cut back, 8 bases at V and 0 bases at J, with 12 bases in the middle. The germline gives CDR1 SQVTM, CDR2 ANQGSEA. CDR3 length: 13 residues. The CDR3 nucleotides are TGCAGCACAGGACGGGCTAGCACAGATACGCAGTATTTT. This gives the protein CSTGRASTDTQYF.

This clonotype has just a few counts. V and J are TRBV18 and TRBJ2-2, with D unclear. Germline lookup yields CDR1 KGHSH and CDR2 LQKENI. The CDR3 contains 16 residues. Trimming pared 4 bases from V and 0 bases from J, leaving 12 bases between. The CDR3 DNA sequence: TGTGCCAGCTCACTGGGATTCCGACCGAACACCGGGGAGCTGTTTTTT. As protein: CASSLGFRPNTGELFF.

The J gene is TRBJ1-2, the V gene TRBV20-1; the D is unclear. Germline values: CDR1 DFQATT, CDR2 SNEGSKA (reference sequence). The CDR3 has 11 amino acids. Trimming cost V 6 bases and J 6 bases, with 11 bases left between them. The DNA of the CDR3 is TGCAGTGCGGTTAGGAGTGATGGCTACACCTTC. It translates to CSAVRSDGYTF.

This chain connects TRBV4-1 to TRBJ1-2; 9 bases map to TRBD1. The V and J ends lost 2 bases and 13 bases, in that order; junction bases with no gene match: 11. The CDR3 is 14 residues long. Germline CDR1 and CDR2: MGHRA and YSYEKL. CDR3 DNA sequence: TGCGCCAGCAGCCAATTATCCGGACAGGGGCCCTCCACCTTC. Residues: CASSQLSGQGPSTF.

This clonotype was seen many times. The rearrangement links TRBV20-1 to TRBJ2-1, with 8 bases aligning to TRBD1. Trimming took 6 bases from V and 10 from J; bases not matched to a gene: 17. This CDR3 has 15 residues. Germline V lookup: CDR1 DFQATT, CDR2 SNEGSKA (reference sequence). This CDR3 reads CSATPGQARAGEQFF. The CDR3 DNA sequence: TGCAGTGCAACTCCGGGACAGGCGAGGGCGGGGGAGCAGTTCTTC.

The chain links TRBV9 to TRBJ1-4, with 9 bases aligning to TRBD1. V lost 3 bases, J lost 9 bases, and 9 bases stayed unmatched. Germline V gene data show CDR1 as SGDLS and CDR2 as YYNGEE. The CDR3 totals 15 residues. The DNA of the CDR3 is TGTGCCAGCAGCGCAAACCCGGGACAGGGTAAAAAACTGTTTTTT. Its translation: CASSANPGQGKKLFF. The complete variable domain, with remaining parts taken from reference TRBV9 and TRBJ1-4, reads DSGVTQTPKHLITATGQRVTLRCSPRSGDLSVYWYQQSLDQGLQFLIQYYNGEERAKGNILERFSAQQFPDLHSELNLSSLELGDSALYFCASSANPGQGKKLFFGSGTQLSVL.

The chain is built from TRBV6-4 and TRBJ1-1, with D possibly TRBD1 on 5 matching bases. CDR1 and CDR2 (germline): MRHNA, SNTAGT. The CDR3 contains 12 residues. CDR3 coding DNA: TGTGGGGACTTTGACCCGAACACTGAAGCTTTCTTT. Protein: CGDFDPNTEAFF.

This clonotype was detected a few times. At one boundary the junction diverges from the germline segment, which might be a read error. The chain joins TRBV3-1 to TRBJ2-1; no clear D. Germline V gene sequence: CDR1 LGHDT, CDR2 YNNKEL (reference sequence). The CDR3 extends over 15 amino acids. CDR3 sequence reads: CVSSQGSTEYNEQFF. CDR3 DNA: TGTGTCAGCAGCCAAGGTTCGACCGAATACAATGAGCAGTTCTTC.

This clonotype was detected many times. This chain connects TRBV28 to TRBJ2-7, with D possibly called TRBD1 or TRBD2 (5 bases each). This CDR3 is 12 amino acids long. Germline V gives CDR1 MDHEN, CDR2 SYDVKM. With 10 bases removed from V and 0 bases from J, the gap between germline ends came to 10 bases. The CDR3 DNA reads TGTGCCATCGCTGGGGGCTCCTACGAGCAGTACTTC. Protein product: CAIAGGSYEQYF.

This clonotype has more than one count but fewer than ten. The CDR3 DNA sequence: TGTGCCAGCAGCGTAGAGGGGGCGAGTCAGCCCCAGCATTTT. Encoded protein: CASSVEGASQPQHF. J is TRBJ1-5 and V is TRBV9, with 7 bases matching TRBD1. Looked up from germline, CDR1 is SGDLS and CDR2 is YYNGEE. There are 14 residues in the CDR3. With V trimmed by 0 bases and J by 6 bases, 3 bases remained unmatched. The whole variable domain, filled in from reference TRBV9 and TRBJ1-5, reads DSGVTQTPKHLITATGQRVTLRCSPRSGDLSVYWYQQSLDQGLQFLIQYYNGEERAKGNILERFSAQQFPDLHSELNLSSLELGDSALYFCASSVEGASQPQHFGDGTRLSIL.